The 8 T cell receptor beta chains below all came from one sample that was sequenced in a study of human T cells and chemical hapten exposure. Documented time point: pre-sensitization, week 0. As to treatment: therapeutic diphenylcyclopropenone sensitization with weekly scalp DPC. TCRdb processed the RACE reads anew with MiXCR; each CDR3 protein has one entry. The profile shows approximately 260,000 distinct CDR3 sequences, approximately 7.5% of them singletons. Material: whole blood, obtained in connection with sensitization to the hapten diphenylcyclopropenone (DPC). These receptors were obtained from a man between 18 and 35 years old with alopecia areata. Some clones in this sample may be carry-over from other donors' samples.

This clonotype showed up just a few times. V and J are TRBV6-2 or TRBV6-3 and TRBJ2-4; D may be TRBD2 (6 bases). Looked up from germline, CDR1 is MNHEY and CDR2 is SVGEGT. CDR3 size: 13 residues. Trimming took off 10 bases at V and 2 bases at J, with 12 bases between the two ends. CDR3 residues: CATSGVTKNIQYF. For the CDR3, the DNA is TGTGCCACCTCGGGGGTAACCAAAAACATTCAGTACTTC.

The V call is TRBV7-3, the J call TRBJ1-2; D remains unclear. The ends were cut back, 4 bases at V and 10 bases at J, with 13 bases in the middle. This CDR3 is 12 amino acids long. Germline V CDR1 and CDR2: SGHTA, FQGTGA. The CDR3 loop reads CASSSASGDYTF. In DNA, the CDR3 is TGTGCCAGCAGCTCGGCTTCGGGCGACTACACCTTC.

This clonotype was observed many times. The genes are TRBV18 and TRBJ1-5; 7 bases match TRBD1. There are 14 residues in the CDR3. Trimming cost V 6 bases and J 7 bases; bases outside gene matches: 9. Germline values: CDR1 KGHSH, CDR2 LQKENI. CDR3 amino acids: CASSRTGANQPQHF. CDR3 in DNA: TGTGCCAGCTCCCGCACAGGGGCCAACCAGCCCCAGCATTTT.

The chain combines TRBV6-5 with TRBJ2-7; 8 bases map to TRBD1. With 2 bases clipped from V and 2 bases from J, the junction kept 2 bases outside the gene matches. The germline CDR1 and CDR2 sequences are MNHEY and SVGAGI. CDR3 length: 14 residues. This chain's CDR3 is CASSYGTGAYEQYV. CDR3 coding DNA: TGTGCCAGCAGTTACGGGACAGGAGCCTACGAGCAGTACGTC.

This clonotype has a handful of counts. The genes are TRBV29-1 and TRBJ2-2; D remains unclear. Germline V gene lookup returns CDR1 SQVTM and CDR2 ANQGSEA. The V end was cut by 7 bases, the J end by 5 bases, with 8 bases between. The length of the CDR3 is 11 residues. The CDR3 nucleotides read TGCAGCGCCCGTGGTACCGGGGAGCTGTTTTTT. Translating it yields CSARGTGELFF.

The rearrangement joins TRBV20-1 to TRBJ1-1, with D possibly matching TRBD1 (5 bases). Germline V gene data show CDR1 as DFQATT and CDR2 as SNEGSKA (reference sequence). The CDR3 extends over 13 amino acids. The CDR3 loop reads CIPTGTASFEAFF. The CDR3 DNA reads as TGCATTCCAACCGGGACCGCAAGCTTTGAAGCTTTCTTT.

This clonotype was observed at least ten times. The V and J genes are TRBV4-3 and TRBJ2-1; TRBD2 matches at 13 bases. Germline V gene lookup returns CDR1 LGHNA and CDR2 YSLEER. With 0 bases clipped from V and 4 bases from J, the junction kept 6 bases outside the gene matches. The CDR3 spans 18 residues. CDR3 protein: CASSQDSTSGGVYNEQFF. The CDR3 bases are TGCGCCAGCAGCCAAGATAGTACTAGCGGGGGGGTATACAATGAGCAGTTCTTC.

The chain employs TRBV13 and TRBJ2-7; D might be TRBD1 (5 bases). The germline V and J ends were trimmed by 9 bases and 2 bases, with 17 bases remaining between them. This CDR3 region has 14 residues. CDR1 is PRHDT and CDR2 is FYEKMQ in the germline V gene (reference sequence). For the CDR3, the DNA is TGTGCCAGTACGGTTGGACATCTCACCTACGAGCAGTACTTC. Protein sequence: CASTVGHLTYEQYF.